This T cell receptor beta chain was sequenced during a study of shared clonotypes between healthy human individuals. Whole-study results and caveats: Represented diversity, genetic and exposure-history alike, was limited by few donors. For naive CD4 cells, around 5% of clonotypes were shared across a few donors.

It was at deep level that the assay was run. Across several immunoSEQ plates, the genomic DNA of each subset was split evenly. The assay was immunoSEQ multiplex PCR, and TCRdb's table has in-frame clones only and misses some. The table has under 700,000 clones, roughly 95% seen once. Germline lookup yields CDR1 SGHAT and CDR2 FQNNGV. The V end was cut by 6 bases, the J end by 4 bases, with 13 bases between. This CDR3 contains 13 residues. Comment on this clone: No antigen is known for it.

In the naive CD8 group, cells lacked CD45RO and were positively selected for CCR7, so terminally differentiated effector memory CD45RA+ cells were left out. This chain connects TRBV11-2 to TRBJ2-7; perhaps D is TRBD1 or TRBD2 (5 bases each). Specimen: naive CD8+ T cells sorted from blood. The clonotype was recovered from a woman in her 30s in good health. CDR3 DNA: TGTGCCAGCAGGGGGCTAGCAGCTTACGAGCAGTACTTC. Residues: CASRGLAAYEQYF.